Shown below are 30 T cell receptor beta chains from a single sample sequenced in a study of blood T cell repertoires in COVID-19 (TCRdb year 2020). The library was obtained by the immunoSEQ multiplex PCR assay. As stored in TCRdb, this immuneACCESS dataset retains in-frame rearrangements with V and J assigned. A fraction of the clones does not appear; measured against another copy, unresolved V genes explain less than half of the discrepancy, and the remainder lacks a known reason. Present in this sample are approximately 440,000 clones, about 91% of which were seen just once. The ten largest clones take up around 12% of the sample. The specimen was peripheral blood. The origin of the receptors is a woman aged 45-60 years with COVID-19, enrolled during active disease.

V and J are TRBV28 and TRBJ1-1; 9 nucleotides line up with TRBD1. V gave up 6 bases and J gave up 0 bases; unmatched junction bases: 8. CDR1 and CDR2 (germline): MDHEN, SYDVKM. This CDR3 spans 16 amino acids. CDR3 sequence reads: CASRTLGQGLNTEAFF. Here the CDR3 DNA reads TGTGCCAGCAGGACCCTGGGACAGGGACTGAACACTGAAGCTTTCTTT.

About this clone: At one boundary the junction diverges from the germline segment, which might be a read error. The chain has TRBV2 and TRBJ2-1; D call uncertain. CDR3 length: 13 residues. Per germline, CDR1 SNHLY and CDR2 FYNNEI. CDR3 sequence reads: CASSAFRDNEQFF. DNA for the CDR3: TGTGCCAGCAGTGCGTTCCGCGACAACGAGCAGTTCTTC.

This clone was seen more than once but under ten times. This chain connects TRBV7-9 to TRBJ2-1, with TRBD2 matching over 8 bases. Looked up from germline, CDR1 is SEHNR and CDR2 is FQNEAQ (reference sequence). J gave up 4 bases and V 5 bases, and 7 bases lay outside the gene matches. The CDR3 sequence is 15 residues long. CDR3: CASSATGTSYNEQFF. As DNA, the CDR3 is TGTGCCAGCAGCGCAACCGGGACTAGTTACAATGAGCAGTTCTTC.

As to this clone: At the DNA level, this CDR3 is encoded by other sequences in the same sample as well. The J gene is TRBJ2-3, the V gene TRBV20-1, with no clear D. In germline, CDR1 is DFQATT, CDR2 SNEGSKA (reference sequence). The CDR3 is 11 amino acids. V shed 5 bases and J shed 0 bases, with 3 bases lying between them. The DNA of the CDR3 is TGCAGTGCTGAGAGCACAGATACGCAGTATTTT. It codes for CSAESTDTQYF.

V gene TRBV5-1 combines with J gene TRBJ2-5, with D maybe TRBD1 (6 bases). Trimming stripped 0 bases from V and 2 bases from J, with 14 bases between. The length of the CDR3 is 16 residues. CDR1 is SGHRS, CDR2 YFSETQ, per germline. The CDR3 protein is CASSLAPSRGQETQYF. CDR3 bases: TGCGCCAGCAGCTTGGCCCCTTCCAGGGGACAAGAGACCCAGTACTTC.

The chain is built from TRBV5-1 and TRBJ1-1, with D perhaps TRBD1 (5 bases). Germline loops: CDR1 SGHRS, CDR2 YFSETQ. The CDR3 has 15 amino acids. V lost 0 bases and J lost 8, with 17 bases in between. CDR3: CASSLASGETPEAFF. In DNA form, the CDR3 reads TGCGCCAGCAGCTTGGCCTCGGGGGAGACCCCGGAAGCTTTCTTT.

This chain uses TRBV9 with TRBJ1-1, with a weak D call TRBD1 (5 bases). This CDR3 comprises 13 residues. Germline CDR1 is SGDLS and CDR2 is YYNGEE. Trimming removed 2 bases from V and 4 bases from J, with 9 bases in between. CDR3 region: CASSVSGFTEAFF. The CDR3 DNA follows: TGTGCCAGCAGCGTCTCAGGGTTCACTGAAGCTTTCTTT.

This clone was recorded once. The chain links TRBV4-1 to TRBJ2-7; TRBD1 is a possible D gene (6 bases). The CDR3 is 14 amino acids. From germline, CDR1 is MGHRA and CDR2 YSYEKL. V shed 0 bases and J shed 4 bases, with 10 bases lying between them. CDR3: CASSQEAGVYEQYF. In DNA, the CDR3 is TGCGCCAGCAGCCAAGAGGCAGGGGTTTACGAGCAGTACTTC.

J is TRBJ1-1 and V is TRBV7-3; the D is unclear. CDR3 length: 15 amino acids. The V end was cut by 2 bases, the J end by 1 base, with 11 bases between. From germline, CDR1 is SGHTA and CDR2 FQGTGA. The CDR3 DNA reads as TGTGCCAGCAGCTTATCTGGCCCACCGAACACTGAAGCTTTCTTT. Protein sequence: CASSLSGPPNTEAFF.

V gene TRBV6-5 combines with J gene TRBJ1-3, with 8 bases matching TRBD1. V lost 5 bases, J lost 4 bases, and 4 bases stayed unmatched. The length of the CDR3 is 14 residues. CDR1 is MNHEY, CDR2 SVGAGI, per germline. CDR3 sequence (DNA): TGTGCCAGCAGTCCAAGACAGGGGGGAAACACCATATATTTT. This codes for CASSPRQGGNTIYF.

This chain joins TRBV5-1 and TRBJ2-7, with D possibly TRBD2 on 6 matching bases. Germline CDR1 reads SGHRS; CDR2 reads YFSETQ. V lost 4 bases, J lost 5 bases, and 22 bases lay in between. The CDR3 spans 16 residues. The CDR3: CASSAGRSPKMDEQYF. CDR3 DNA sequence: TGCGCCAGCAGCGCCGGGAGATCCCCAAAAATGGACGAGCAGTACTTC.

The chain combines TRBV12-3 or TRBV12-4 with TRBJ2-7; 9 positions match TRBD1. The junction had 3 bases not matched to a gene; V was cut back by 5 bases and J by 4 bases. The CDR3 is 13 amino acids. This CDR3 reads CASSRDRVYEQYF. The CDR3 region has the DNA TGTGCCAGCAGTCGGGACAGGGTGTACGAGCAGTACTTC.

This chain's CDR3 is CASSTRGFEAFF. CDR3 nucleotide sequence: TGTGCCAGCAGTACCAGGGGTTTTGAAGCTTTCTTT. The chain employs TRBV6-2 or TRBV6-3 and TRBJ1-1, with D perhaps TRBD1 (6 bases). This CDR3 is 12 amino acids long. Germline V gene data show CDR1 as MNHEY and CDR2 as SVGEGT. Trimming took 5 bases from V and 7 from J, leaving 11 bases between them.

The chain carries TRBV12-3 or TRBV12-4 and TRBJ1-1; tentative D call: TRBD1 (5 bases). V lost 7 bases and J 7 bases, leaving 10 bases between the germline ends. The CDR3 has 11 amino acids. CDR3 protein: CASTWGDEAFF. As DNA, the CDR3 is TGTGCCAGCACCTGGGGCGATGAAGCTTTCTTT.

The chain joins TRBV5-5 to TRBJ2-7; D unresolved. The germline V gene encodes CDR1 SGHKS and CDR2 YYEKEE (reference sequence). The CDR3 has 14 amino acids. Trimming removed 0 bases from V and 0 bases from J, with 7 bases in between. The CDR3 DNA reads as TGTGCCAGCAGCTTGGTCACAAACTCCTACGAGCAGTACTTC. This codes for CASSLVTNSYEQYF.

The J gene is TRBJ1-2, the V gene TRBV19; D not resolved. CDR1 and CDR2 from the germline V gene are LNHDA and SQIVND (reference sequence). Trimming stripped 4 bases from V and 4 bases from J, with 10 bases between. CDR3 length equals 13 residues. The CDR3 reads CASSRTGPYGYTF. As DNA, the CDR3 is TGTGCCAGTAGTAGGACTGGACCCTATGGCTACACCTTC.

The rearrangement uses TRBV28 and TRBJ1-1; no clear D. The CDR3 covers 13 residues. V gave up 4 bases and J gave up 1 base, with 7 bases separating them. Per germline, CDR1 MDHEN and CDR2 SYDVKM. The CDR3 sequence is CASSYPGNTEAFF. CDR3 nucleotide sequence: TGTGCCAGCAGTTACCCAGGGAACACTGAAGCTTTCTTT.

The J gene is TRBJ1-1, the V gene TRBV6-6, with a tentative D call TRBD1 (5 bases). Per germline, CDR1 MNHNY and CDR2 SVGAGI (reference sequence). This CDR3 has 14 residues. The V and J ends lost 5 bases and 7 bases respectively, with 17 bases between them. CDR3 sequence reads: CASSPGVPPIEAFF. Here the CDR3 DNA reads TGTGCCAGCAGTCCGGGGGTACCCCCGATTGAAGCTTTCTTT.

The chain couples TRBV11-2 to TRBJ1-2, with a possible D match to TRBD1 (6 bases). V dropped 5 bases and J dropped 0 bases, with 10 bases sitting between them. The CDR3 has 14 amino acids. Germline V lookup: CDR1 SGHAT, CDR2 FQNNGV. CDR3 in DNA: TGTGCCAGCAGCCCGGACAGTTCTAACTATGGCTACACCTTC. It yields the protein CASSPDSSNYGYTF.

The chain is built from TRBV11-2 and TRBJ1-3; weak D call: TRBD1 (6 bases). This CDR3 has 18 amino acids. Germline V lookup: CDR1 SGHAT, CDR2 FQNNGV. V gave up 7 bases and J gave up 2 bases, with 24 bases separating them. The CDR3 sequence is CASIPLVRDNRPGNTIYF. In DNA, the CDR3 is TGTGCCAGCATCCCACTCGTCAGGGACAACCGACCTGGAAACACCATATATTTT.

V and J are TRBV7-3 and TRBJ2-1; 8 nucleotides agree with TRBD2. V was pared by 5 bases and J by 8 bases, with 14 bases of the junction left unmatched. The CDR3 has 16 residues. CDR1 and CDR2 from the germline V gene are SGHTA and FQGTGA. CDR3 DNA: TGTGCCAGCAGCATATTAGCGGGGACCCTTCCGGATGAGCAGTTCTTC. Translation gives CASSILAGTLPDEQFF.

CDR3 residues: CASIRGGTEAFF. The DNA for the CDR3 is TGTGCCAGCATAAGGGGGGGGACTGAAGCTTTCTTT. V gene TRBV6-5 combines with J gene TRBJ1-1; weak D call: TRBD1 (6 bases). Germline assignment: CDR1 MNHEY and CDR2 SVGAGI. The CDR3 contains 12 residues. V dropped 7 bases and J dropped 5 bases, with 11 bases sitting between them.

The genes are TRBV2 and TRBJ2-1, with D possibly matching TRBD1 (5 bases). The germline gives CDR1 SNHLY, CDR2 FYNNEI. V lost 2 bases, J lost 7 bases, and 12 bases lay in between. This CDR3 has 14 residues. The DNA of the CDR3 is TGTGCCAGCAGTGAACAGGGCCCCACGAATGAGCAGTTCTTC. It yields the protein CASSEQGPTNEQFF. Full variable domain (remainder filled in from reference TRBV2 and TRBJ2-1): EPEVTQTPSHQVTQMGQEVILRCVPISNHLYFYWYRQILGQKVEFLVSFYNNEISEKSEIFDDQFSVERPDGSNFTLKIRSTKLEDSAMYFCASSEQGPTNEQFFGPGTRLTVL.

This clone is a singleton in its sample. This chain uses TRBV15 with TRBJ2-5; 7 bases agree with TRBD1. Trimming removed 8 bases from V and 2 bases from J; junction bases left unmatched: 8. Germline CDR1 reads LNHNV; CDR2 reads YYDKDF (reference sequence). The CDR3 runs 14 residues. The CDR3 region is CATSPRGIQETQYF. The DNA for the CDR3 is TGTGCCACCTCTCCCAGGGGGATACAAGAGACCCAGTACTTC.

This chain links TRBV19 with TRBJ1-5; a possible D gene is TRBD1 (6 bases). Trimming cost V 5 bases and J 5 bases, with 16 bases left between them. The CDR3 sequence is 15 residues long. CDR1 and CDR2 (germline): LNHDA, SQIVND (reference sequence). CDR3 sequence reads: CASSRGQTDYQPQHF. CDR3 DNA sequence: TGTGCCAGTAGTCGAGGACAGACTGACTATCAGCCCCAGCATTTT.

The chain uses TRBV5-4 and TRBJ2-1, with 11 nucleotides matching TRBD2. CDR1 and CDR2 (germline): SGHNT, YYREEE (reference sequence). V lost 0 bases and J lost 0; bases outside the gene matches: 5. This CDR3 spans 18 amino acids. DNA for the CDR3: TGTGCCAGCAGCTTGGTGGATAGCGGGGGGGGCTCCTACAATGAGCAGTTCTTC. Amino acids: CASSLVDSGGGSYNEQFF.

This clone turned up a few times. The chain uses TRBV30 and TRBJ1-3; D unclear. The CDR3 has 13 amino acids. The germline V gene encodes CDR1 GTSNPN and CDR2 SVGIG (reference sequence). The V and J ends lost 5 bases and 0 bases respectively, with 8 bases between them. CDR3 sequence reads: CAWDMSSGNTIYF. The CDR3 region has the DNA TGTGCCTGGGACATGAGCTCTGGAAACACCATATATTTT.

The chain employs TRBV5-1 and TRBJ1-1; perhaps TRBD1 as D (6 bases). Germline CDR1 reads SGHRS; CDR2 reads YFSETQ. This CDR3 contains 14 residues. Trimming removed 1 base at V and 4 bases at J, with 11 bases between. The CDR3 loop reads CASSLPGEGTEAFF. In DNA, the CDR3 is TGCGCCAGCAGCTTGCCAGGGGAGGGCACTGAAGCTTTCTTT.

J is TRBJ1-1 and V is TRBV5-6; tentative D call: TRBD1 (5 bases). Looked up from germline, CDR1 is SGHDT and CDR2 is YYEEEE. CDR3 size: 12 residues. Between the trimmed V and J ends, which lost 5 bases and 5 bases, there was a span of 10 bases. The CDR3 region has the DNA TGTGCCAGCAGGACACGGGGGACTGAAGCTTTCTTT. Amino acids: CASRTRGTEAFF.

CDR3 amino acids: CASSALALNTEAFF. The CDR3 DNA sequence: TGTGCCAGCAGCGCACTTGCCCTGAACACTGAAGCTTTCTTT. This chain joins TRBV6-5 and TRBJ1-1; no definite D call. Trimming pared 6 bases from V and 0 bases from J, leaving 11 bases between. CDR3 length equals 14 residues. From germline, CDR1 is MNHEY and CDR2 SVGAGI.